This passage covers 16 T cell receptor beta chains from one sample sequenced in a study of shared clonotypes between healthy human individuals. Repertoires were generated with immunoSEQ multiplex PCR, while TCRdb's copy carries only in-frame clones and drops some. Here the sample spans about 2.4 million clones, more than 85% being singletons. The sequenced material came from naive CD4+ T cells from PBMCs. Subset denoted: CD45RA+ positively selected. The receptors were sampled from a man between 18 and 29 years old in good health. Some clones in this sample may be carry-over from other donors' samples.

Turning to this clone: Other nucleotide sequences from this sample produce the same CDR3. This chain's CDR3 is CASRPGTDTQYF. The DNA for the CDR3 is TGTGCCAGCAGGCCTGGGACAGATACGCAGTATTTT. The V and J genes are TRBV28 and TRBJ2-3; D gene unclear. The germline CDR1 and CDR2 sequences are MDHEN and SYDVKM. CDR3 length equals 12 residues. V lost 6 bases and J 3 bases, leaving 7 bases between the germline ends.

The CDR3 protein is CASSISGRGRNEQFF. CDR3 coding DNA: TGTGCCAGTAGTATTAGCGGGAGGGGTAGGAATGAGCAGTTCTTC. The chain is built from TRBV19 and TRBJ2-1; 11 nucleotides agree with TRBD2. The CDR3 consists of 15 residues. V lost 3 bases and J lost 7; bases outside the gene matches: 5. The germline gives CDR1 LNHDA, CDR2 SQIVND (reference sequence).

V gene TRBV14 combines with J gene TRBJ2-1, with TRBD2 identical over 8 bases. The germline V gene has CDR1 SGHDN and CDR2 FVKESK. This CDR3 region has 17 residues. Trimming cost V 1 base and J 2 bases; bases outside gene matches: 7. DNA for the CDR3: TGTGCCAGCAGCCAAGGCAGCAGGGGACTAGCCTACAATGAGCAGTTCTTC. It is translated as CASSQGSRGLAYNEQFF.

A note on this clone: The sample holds other DNA sequences that translate to the same CDR3. The chain recombines TRBV10-3 with TRBJ2-1, with 10 bases aligning to TRBD2. Germline-derived CDR1 and CDR2 are ENHRY and SYGVKD. The CDR3 sequence is 15 residues long. Unmatched junction bases numbered 2, after V lost 6 bases and J lost 0 bases. CDR3 sequence reads: CAISASGSSYNEQFF. In DNA form, the CDR3 reads TGTGCCATCAGCGCTAGCGGGAGCTCCTACAATGAGCAGTTCTTC.

The V and J genes are TRBV10-3 and TRBJ2-1; a possible D gene is TRBD2 (5 bases). Germline assignment: CDR1 ENHRY and CDR2 SYGVKD. The CDR3 length is 14 residues. V was cut by 0 bases and J by 7 bases, with 10 bases left in between. CDR3 DNA: TGTGCCATCAGTGAGTCAGAGGGCCCGAATGAGCAGTTCTTC. It codes for CAISESEGPNEQFF.

For this clone: One end of the junction does not line up with germline, which may come from a read error. The chain uses TRBV28 and TRBJ2-3; 8 nucleotides match TRBD2. CDR3 length: 14 residues. The germline gives CDR1 MDHEN, CDR2 SYDVKM. The CDR3 loop reads CATSRAGVEDTQYF. Here the CDR3 DNA reads TGTGCCACCAGTAGAGCGGGAGTAGAAGATACGCAGTATTTT.

This chain connects TRBV10-3 to TRBJ1-2; D is undetermined. The CDR3 consists of 12 residues. Trimming left V 0 bases short and J 8 bases short, with 7 bases between. Germline CDR1 reads ENHRY; CDR2 reads SYGVKD. The CDR3 loop is CAISESTSGYTF. CDR3 nucleotides: TGTGCCATCAGTGAGTCGACCTCAGGCTACACCTTC.

This chain joins TRBV9 and TRBJ2-7; 7 bases fit TRBD1. This CDR3 has 14 amino acids. CDR1 is SGDLS, CDR2 YYNGEE, per germline. J was trimmed by 2 bases and V by 3 bases; bases with no gene match: 5. The chain's CDR3 is CASSATGTAYEQYF. The DNA for the CDR3 is TGTGCCAGCAGCGCTACTGGGACAGCCTACGAGCAGTACTTC.

In regard to this clone: Other DNA sequences from this sample encode an identical CDR3 as well. The chain joins TRBV5-1 to TRBJ2-7; possible D gene TRBD1, 6 bases. The CDR3 sequence is 13 residues long. CDR1 and CDR2 (germline): SGHRS, YFSETQ. The V gene lost 1 base and the J gene lost 4 bases, with 9 bases spanning the gap. This chain's CDR3 is CASSLTGSYEQYF. For the CDR3, the DNA is TGCGCCAGCAGCTTGACAGGGTCTTACGAGCAGTACTTC. The full variable domain, with the rest looked up from reference TRBV5-1 and TRBJ2-7, is KAGVTQTPRYLIKTRGQQVTLSCSPISGHRSVSWYQQTPGQGLQFLFEYFSETQRNKGNFPGRFSGRQFSNSRSEMNVSTLELGDSALYLCASSLTGSYEQYFGPGTRLTVT.

This chain uses TRBV7-9 with TRBJ2-1, with D perhaps matching TRBD1 (5 bases). Trimming left V 3 bases short and J 5 bases short, with 8 bases between. This CDR3 is built from 13 residues. CDR1 is SEHNR, CDR2 FQNEAQ, per germline (reference sequence). The CDR3 DNA sequence: TGTGCCAGCAGCTTCCCAGGGAACAATGAGCAGTTCTTC. As protein: CASSFPGNNEQFF.

The table lists this clone with a count of one. V gene TRBV5-1 combines with J gene TRBJ2-1; 11 positions match TRBD2. V shed 3 bases and J 0 bases; nucleotides not matched to a gene: 17. The CDR3 spans 21 residues. Germline CDR1 and CDR2: SGHRS and YFSETQ. The CDR3 is CASSSPLGGTSGVGSYNEQFF. CDR3 DNA sequence: TGCGCCAGCAGCTCCCCTCTTGGCGGGACTAGCGGAGTCGGCTCCTACAATGAGCAGTTCTTC.

This chain joins TRBV5-1 and TRBJ1-5, with 7 bases matching TRBD1. The CDR3 sequence is 15 residues long. The germline gives CDR1 SGHRS, CDR2 YFSETQ. With 1 base clipped from V and 4 bases from J, the junction kept 5 bases outside the gene matches. This CDR3 reads CASSLSTGRNQPQHF. CDR3 nucleotides: TGCGCCAGCAGCTTGTCGACAGGGCGGAATCAGCCCCAGCATTTT.

The CDR3 DNA reads as TGTGCCAGCAGTTCCTATCCGAACACCGGGGAGCTGTTTTTT. It encodes CASSSYPNTGELFF. The gene calls are TRBV28 and TRBJ2-2; the D is unclear. The length of the CDR3 is 14 residues. V was pared by 4 bases and J by 0 bases, with 6 bases between. Germline V gene lookup returns CDR1 MDHEN and CDR2 SYDVKM.

V is TRBV18 and J is TRBJ2-7, with 11 bases fitting TRBD2. The CDR3 has 15 residues. After removal of 3 bases from V and 4 bases from J, the junction contained 5 bases not matched to a gene. The germline V gene has CDR1 KGHSH and CDR2 LQKENI. DNA for the CDR3: TGTGCCAGCTCACCTCGAGCTAGCGGGAGGTACGAGCAGTACTTC. Encoded protein: CASSPRASGRYEQYF.

J is TRBJ2-2 and V is TRBV5-1; possibly TRBD2 for D (5 bases). Per the germline V gene, CDR1 is SGHRS and CDR2 is YFSETQ. Trimming removed 5 bases from V and 7 bases from J, with 18 bases in between. This CDR3 comprises 15 residues. The CDR3 nucleotides are TGCGCCAGCAGACCAACATCCCAAGGAGGCGGGGAGCTGTTTTTT. This encodes CASRPTSQGGGELFF. Complete variable domain (other parts from reference TRBV5-1 and TRBJ2-2): KAGVTQTPRYLIKTRGQQVTLSCSPISGHRSVSWYQQTPGQGLQFLFEYFSETQRNKGNFPGRFSGRQFSNSRSEMNVSTLELGDSALYLCASRPTSQGGGELFFGEGSRLTVL.

V and J are TRBV5-1 and TRBJ2-2; D possibly corresponds to TRBD2 (6 bases). V lost 2 bases, J lost 2 bases, and 13 bases lay in between. This CDR3 comprises 16 residues. Germline V lookup: CDR1 SGHRS, CDR2 YFSETQ. CDR3 in amino acids: CASSFGDSLNTGELFF. CDR3 nucleotide sequence: TGCGCCAGCAGCTTTGGGGACTCTCTTAACACCGGGGAGCTGTTTTTT.